This TCR beta chain came from a study of shared clonotypes between healthy human individuals. Background on the study: CD4 naive cells filled three plates per donor, CD4 memory three, CD8 naive two and CD8 memory one.

Findings and caveats of the study: Non-shared clonotypes had lower generation probabilities than clonotypes shared by all four sorted-subset donors.

Data came from immunoSEQ multiplex PCR; TCRdb stores just in-frame clones and leaves some out. The table lists 2 million to 2.5 million clones, approximately 95% of them singletons, with 0.1% to 0.15% in the top ten. The V gene lost 0 bases and the J gene lost 4 bases, with 6 bases spanning the gap. The CDR3 totals 12 residues. CDR1 is GTSNPN, CDR2 SVGIG, per germline (reference sequence). With regard to this clone: Its antigen remains unidentified. Other DNA sequences within the sample encode an identical CDR3.

The source of this sequence is a man aged 18 to 29 in good health. Sequenced input: naive CD4+ T cells sorted from blood. Subset indicated: CD45RA+ positively selected. The chain joins TRBV30 to TRBJ2-5, with D unresolved. For the CDR3, the DNA is TGTGCCTGGAGTGTAACGGGAGAGACCCAGTACTTC. Amino acids: CAWSVTGETQYF.